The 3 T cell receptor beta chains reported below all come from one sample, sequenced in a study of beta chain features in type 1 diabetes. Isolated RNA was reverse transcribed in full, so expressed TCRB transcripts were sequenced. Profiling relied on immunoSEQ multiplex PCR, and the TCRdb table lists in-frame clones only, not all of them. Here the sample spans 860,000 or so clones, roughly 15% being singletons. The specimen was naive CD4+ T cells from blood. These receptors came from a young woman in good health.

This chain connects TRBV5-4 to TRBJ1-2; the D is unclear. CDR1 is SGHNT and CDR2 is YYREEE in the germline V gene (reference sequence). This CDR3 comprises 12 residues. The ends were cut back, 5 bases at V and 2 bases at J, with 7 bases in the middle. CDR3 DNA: TGTGCCAGCAGTTCACGAAACTATGGCTACACCTTC. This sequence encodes CASSSRNYGYTF. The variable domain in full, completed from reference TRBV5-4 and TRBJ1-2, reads ETGVTQSPTHLIKTRGQQVTLRCSSQSGHNTVSWYQQALGQGPQFIFQYYREEENGRGNFPPRFSGLQFPNYSSELNVNALELDDSALYLCASSSRNYGYTFGSGTRLTVV.

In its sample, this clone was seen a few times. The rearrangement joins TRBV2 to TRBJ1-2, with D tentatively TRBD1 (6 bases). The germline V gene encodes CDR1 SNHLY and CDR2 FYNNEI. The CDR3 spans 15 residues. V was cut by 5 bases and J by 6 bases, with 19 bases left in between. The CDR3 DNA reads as TGTGCCAGCAGTCGGAGGGGGGGCGTTGTTCATGGCTACACCTTC. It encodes CASSRRGGVVHGYTF.

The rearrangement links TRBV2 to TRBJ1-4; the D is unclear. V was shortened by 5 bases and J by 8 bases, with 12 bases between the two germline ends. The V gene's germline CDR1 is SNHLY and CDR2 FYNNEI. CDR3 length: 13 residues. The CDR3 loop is CASSLILWEKLFF. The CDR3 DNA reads TGTGCCAGCAGTCTGATTCTGTGGGAAAAACTGTTTTTT.